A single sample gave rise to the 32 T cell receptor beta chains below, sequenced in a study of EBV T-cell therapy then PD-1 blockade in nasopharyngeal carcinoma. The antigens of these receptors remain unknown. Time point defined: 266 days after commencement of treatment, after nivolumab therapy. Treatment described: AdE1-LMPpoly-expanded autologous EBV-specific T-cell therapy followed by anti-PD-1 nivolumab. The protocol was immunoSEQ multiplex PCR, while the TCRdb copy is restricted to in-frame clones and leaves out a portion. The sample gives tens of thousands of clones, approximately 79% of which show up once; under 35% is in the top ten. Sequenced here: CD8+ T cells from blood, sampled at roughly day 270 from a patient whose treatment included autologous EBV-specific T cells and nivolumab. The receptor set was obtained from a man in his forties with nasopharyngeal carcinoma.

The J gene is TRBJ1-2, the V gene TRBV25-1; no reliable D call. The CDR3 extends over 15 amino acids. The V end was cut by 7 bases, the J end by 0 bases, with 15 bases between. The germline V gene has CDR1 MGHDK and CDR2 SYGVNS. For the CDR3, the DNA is TGTGCCAGCACCCAAACCGGGAACCCTAACTATGGCTACACCTTC. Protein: CASTQTGNPNYGYTF.

DNA of the CDR3: TGCGCCAGCAGCCCTGGGACAGGGGGCAGCCACAATGAGCAGTTCTTC. This codes for CASSPGTGGSHNEQFF. The chain joins TRBV4-3 to TRBJ2-1; the match to TRBD1 covers 12 bases. J gave up 5 bases and V 4 bases, and 6 bases lay outside the gene matches. The CDR3 runs to 16 residues. Looked up from germline, CDR1 is LGHNA and CDR2 is YSLEER.

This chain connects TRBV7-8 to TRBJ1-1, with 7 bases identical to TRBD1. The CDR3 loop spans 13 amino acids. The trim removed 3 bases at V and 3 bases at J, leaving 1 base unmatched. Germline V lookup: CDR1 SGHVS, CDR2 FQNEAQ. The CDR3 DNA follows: TGTGCCAGCAGCTTGGGACAGTACACTGAAGCTTTCTTT. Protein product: CASSLGQYTEAFF.

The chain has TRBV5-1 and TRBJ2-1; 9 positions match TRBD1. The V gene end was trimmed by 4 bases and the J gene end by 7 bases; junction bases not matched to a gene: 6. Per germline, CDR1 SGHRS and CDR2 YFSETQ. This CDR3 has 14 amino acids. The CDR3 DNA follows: TGCGCCAGCAGCCGTTACAGGGGGCATAATGAGCAGTTCTTC. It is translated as CASSRYRGHNEQFF. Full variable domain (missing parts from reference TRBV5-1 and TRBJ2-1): KAGVTQTPRYLIKTRGQQVTLSCSPISGHRSVSWYQQTPGQGLQFLFEYFSETQRNKGNFPGRFSGRQFSNSRSEMNVSTLELGDSALYLCASSRYRGHNEQFFGPGTRLTVL.

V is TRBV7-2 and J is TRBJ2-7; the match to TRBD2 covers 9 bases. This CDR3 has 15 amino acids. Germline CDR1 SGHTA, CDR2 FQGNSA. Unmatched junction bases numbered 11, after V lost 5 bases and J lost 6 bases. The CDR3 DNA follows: TGTGCCAGCAGCACACGACTAGCGGCCTCACGCGAGCAGTACTTC. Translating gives CASSTRLAASREQYF.

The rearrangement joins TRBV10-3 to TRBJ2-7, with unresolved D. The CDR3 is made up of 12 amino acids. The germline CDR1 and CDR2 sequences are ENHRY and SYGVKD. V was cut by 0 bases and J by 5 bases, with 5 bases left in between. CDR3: CAISESADEQYF. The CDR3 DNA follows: TGTGCCATCAGTGAGTCGGCGGACGAGCAGTACTTC.

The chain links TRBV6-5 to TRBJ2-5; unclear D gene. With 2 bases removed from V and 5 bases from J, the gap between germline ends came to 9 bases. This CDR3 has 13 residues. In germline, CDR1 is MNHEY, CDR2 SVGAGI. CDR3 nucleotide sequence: TGTGCCAGCAGTTACATGGGAACGGAGACCCAGTACTTC. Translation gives CASSYMGTETQYF.

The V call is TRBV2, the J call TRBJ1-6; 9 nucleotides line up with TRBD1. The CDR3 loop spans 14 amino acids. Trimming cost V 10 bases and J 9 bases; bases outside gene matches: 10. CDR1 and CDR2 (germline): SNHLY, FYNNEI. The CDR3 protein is CAISRDRERSPLHF. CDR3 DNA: TGTGCCATATCCCGGGACAGGGAGCGTTCACCCCTCCACTTT.

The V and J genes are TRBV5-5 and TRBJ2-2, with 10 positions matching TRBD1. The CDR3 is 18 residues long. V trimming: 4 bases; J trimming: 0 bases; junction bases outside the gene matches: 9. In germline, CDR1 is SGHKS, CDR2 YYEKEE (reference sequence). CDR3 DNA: TGTGCCAGCAGCAAGAGACAGGGGGCCATACCGAACACCGGGGAGCTGTTTTTT. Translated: CASSKRQGAIPNTGELFF.

The CDR3 DNA follows: TGTGCCAGCAGCAGTGGGACAGCTGAAAAACTGTTTTTT. The encoded protein is CASSSGTAEKLFF. The chain combines TRBV13 with TRBJ1-4, with TRBD1 matching over 7 bases. From germline, CDR1 is PRHDT and CDR2 FYEKMQ (reference sequence). The CDR3 extends over 13 amino acids. The junction had 4 bases not matched to a gene; V was cut back by 5 bases and J by 7 bases.

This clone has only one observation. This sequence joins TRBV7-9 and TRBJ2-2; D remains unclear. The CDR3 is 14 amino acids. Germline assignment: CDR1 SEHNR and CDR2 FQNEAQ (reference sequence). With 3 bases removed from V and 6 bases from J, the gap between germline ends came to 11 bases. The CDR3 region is CASSFPILSGELFF. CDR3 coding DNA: TGTGCCAGCAGCTTTCCCATTCTATCCGGGGAGCTGTTTTTT.

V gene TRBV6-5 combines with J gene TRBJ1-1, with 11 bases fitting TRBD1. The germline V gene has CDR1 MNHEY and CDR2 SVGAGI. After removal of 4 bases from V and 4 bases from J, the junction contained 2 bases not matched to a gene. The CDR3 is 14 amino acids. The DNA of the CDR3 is TGTGCCAGCAGTTGGACAGGGGGCCCCACTGAAGCTTTCTTT. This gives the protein CASSWTGGPTEAFF.

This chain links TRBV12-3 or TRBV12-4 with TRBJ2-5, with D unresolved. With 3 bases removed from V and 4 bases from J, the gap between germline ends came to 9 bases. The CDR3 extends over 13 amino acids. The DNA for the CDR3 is TGTGCCAGCAGTTTTTTCCGAGGAGAGACCCAGTACTTC. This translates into CASSFFRGETQYF.

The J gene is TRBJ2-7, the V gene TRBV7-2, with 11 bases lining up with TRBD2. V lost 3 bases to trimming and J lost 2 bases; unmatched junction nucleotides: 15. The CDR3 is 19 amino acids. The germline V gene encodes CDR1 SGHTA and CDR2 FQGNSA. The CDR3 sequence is CASSFPPGSGGARTYEQYF. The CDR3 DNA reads TGTGCCAGCAGCTTTCCCCCGGGTAGCGGGGGGGCCCGGACCTACGAGCAGTACTTC.

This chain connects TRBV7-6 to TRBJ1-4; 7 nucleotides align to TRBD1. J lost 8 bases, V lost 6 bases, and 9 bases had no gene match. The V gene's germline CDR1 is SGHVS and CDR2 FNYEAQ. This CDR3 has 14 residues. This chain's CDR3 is CASSTRGRGEKLFF. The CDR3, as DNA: TGTGCCAGCAGTACGAGGGGGCGTGGGGAAAAACTGTTTTTT.

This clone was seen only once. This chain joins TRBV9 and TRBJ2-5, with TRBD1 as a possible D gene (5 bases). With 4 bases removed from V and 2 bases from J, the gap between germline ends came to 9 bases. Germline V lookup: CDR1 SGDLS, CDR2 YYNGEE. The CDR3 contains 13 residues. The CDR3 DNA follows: TGTGCCAGCAGCACGGACACACAAGAGACCCAGTACTTC. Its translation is CASSTDTQETQYF.

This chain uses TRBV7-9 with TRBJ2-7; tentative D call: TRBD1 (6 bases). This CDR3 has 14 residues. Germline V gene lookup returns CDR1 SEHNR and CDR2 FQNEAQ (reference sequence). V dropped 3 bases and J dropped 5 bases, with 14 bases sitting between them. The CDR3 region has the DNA TGTGCCAGCAGCTTTGTACAGGGTTCTCACGAGCAGTACTTC. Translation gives CASSFVQGSHEQYF.

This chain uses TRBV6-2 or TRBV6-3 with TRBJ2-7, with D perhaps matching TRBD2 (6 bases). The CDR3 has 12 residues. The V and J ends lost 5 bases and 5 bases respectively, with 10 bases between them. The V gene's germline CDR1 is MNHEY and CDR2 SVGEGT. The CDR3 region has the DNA TGTGCCAGCAGTGCGGGACCGGACGAGCAGTACTTC. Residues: CASSAGPDEQYF.

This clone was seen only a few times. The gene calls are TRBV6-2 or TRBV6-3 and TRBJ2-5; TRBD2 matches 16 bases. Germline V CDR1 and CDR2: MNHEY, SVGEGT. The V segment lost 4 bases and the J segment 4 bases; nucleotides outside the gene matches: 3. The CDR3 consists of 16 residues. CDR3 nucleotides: TGTGCCAGCAGTTCCGGGACTAGCGGGGGGGCAGAGACCCAGTACTTC. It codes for CASSSGTSGGAETQYF.

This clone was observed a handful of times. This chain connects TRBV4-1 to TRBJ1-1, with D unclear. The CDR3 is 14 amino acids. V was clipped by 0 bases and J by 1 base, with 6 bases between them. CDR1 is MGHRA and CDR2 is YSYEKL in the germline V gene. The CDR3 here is CASSQDYGNTEAFF. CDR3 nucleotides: TGCGCCAGCAGCCAAGATTACGGGAACACTGAAGCTTTCTTT.

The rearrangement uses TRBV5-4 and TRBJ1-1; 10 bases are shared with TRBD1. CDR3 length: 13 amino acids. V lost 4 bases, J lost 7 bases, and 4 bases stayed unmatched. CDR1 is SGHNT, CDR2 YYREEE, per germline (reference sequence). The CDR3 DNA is TGTGCCAGCAGCCGAGGGACAGGGGATGAAGCTTTCTTT. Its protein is CASSRGTGDEAFF.

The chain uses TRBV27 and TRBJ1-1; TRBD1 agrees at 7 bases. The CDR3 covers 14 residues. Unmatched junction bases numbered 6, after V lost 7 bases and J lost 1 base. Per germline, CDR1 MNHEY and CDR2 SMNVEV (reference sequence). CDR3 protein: CASTETGANTEAFF. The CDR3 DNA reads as TGTGCCAGCACCGAAACAGGGGCGAACACTGAAGCTTTCTTT.

CDR3: CASSDSSDTGELFF. The CDR3 bases are TGTGCCAGCAGTGACTCTTCGGACACCGGGGAGCTGTTTTTT. The genes are TRBV6-4 and TRBJ2-2; D unresolved. Trimming cost V 0 bases and J 3 bases, with 5 bases left between them. The CDR3 totals 14 residues. The germline gives CDR1 MRHNA, CDR2 SNTAGT.

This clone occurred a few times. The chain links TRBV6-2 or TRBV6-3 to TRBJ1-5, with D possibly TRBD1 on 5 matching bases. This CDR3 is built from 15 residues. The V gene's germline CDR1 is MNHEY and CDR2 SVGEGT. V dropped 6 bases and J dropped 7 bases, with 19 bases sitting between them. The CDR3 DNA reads TGTGCCAGCAGCGAATCGTCGGGGGAGGGCCAGCCCCAGCATTTT. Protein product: CASSESSGEGQPQHF.

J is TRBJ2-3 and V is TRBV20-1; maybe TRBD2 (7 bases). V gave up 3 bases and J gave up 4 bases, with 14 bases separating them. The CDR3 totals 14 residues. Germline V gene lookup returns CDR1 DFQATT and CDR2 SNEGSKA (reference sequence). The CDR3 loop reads CSASSGGPADTQYF. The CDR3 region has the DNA TGCAGTGCTAGTTCCGGGGGGCCCGCAGATACGCAGTATTTT.

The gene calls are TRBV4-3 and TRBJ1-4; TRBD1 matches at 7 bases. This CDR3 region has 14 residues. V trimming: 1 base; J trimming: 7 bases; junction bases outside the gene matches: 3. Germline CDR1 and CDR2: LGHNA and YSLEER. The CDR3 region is CASSQGTGSEKLFF. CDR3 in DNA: TGCGCCAGCAGCCAAGGGACAGGTAGTGAAAAACTGTTTTTT.

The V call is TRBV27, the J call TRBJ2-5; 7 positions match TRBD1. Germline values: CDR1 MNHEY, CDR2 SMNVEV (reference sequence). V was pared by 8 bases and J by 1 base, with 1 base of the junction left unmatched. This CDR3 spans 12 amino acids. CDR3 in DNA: TGTGCCAGCGGACAGGCCCAAGAGACCCAGTACTTC. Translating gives CASGQAQETQYF.

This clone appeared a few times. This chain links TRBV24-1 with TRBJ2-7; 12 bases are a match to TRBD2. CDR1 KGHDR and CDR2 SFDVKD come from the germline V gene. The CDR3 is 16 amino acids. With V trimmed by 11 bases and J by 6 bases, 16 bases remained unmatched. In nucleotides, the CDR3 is TGTGCCAGCTTAACTAGCGGGGGGCCGAAGCTCGGCGAGCAGTACTTC. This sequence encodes CASLTSGGPKLGEQYF.

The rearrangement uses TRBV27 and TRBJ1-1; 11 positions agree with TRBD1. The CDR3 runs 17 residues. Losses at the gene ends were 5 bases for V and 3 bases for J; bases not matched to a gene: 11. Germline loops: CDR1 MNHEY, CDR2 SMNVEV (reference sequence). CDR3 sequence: CASSEGTGGGLDTEAFF. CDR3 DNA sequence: TGTGCCAGCAGTGAAGGGACAGGGGGTGGCCTGGACACTGAAGCTTTCTTT.

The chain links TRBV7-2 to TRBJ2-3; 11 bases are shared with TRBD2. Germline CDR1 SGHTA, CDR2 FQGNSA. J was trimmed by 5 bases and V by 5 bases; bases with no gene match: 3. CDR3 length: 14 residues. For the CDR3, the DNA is TGTGCCAGCAGCAACGGACTAGCGGGAGATACGCAGTATTTT. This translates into CASSNGLAGDTQYF.

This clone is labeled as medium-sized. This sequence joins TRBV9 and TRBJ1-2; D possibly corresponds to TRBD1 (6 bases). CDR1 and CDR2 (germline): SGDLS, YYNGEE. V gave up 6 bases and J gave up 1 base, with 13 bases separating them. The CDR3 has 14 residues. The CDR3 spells CASNLGADNYGYTF. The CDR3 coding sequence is TGTGCCAGCAATCTGGGGGCAGATAACTATGGCTACACCTTC.

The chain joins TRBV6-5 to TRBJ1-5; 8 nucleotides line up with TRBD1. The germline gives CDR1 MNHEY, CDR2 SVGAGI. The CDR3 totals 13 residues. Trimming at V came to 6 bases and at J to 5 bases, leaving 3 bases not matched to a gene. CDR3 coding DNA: TGTGCCAGCAGGTCAGGGGGCTATCAGCCCCAGCATTTT. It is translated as CASRSGGYQPQHF.